The clone carrying this T cell receptor (beta chain) was detected a few times. The antigen remains unidentified. Data came from immunoSEQ multiplex PCR; TCRdb stores just in-frame clones and leaves some out. Of about 140,000 clones listed, about 95% are singletons. This entry comes from a study of cytomegalovirus exposure and HLA in healthy donors. Study background: Both the 120 validation repertoires and the approximately 700 first-cohort repertoires used the same platform, as reported by a later analysis. Study-wide findings and caveats: It was reported that the classifier diagnosed cytomegalovirus status with high specificity and sensitivity in both the original and validation cohorts.

The CDR3 length is 11 residues. Germline CDR1 reads SGHKS; CDR2 reads YYEKEE (reference sequence). V gave up 2 bases and J gave up 7 bases, with 6 bases separating them. The TCR sequence derives from a man between 18 and 29 years old in good health and CMV-seropositive. V and J are TRBV5-5 and TRBJ1-1; D gene ambiguous. The sequenced sample consisted of PBMCs. CDR3 amino acids: CASSLPGEAFF. The DNA for the CDR3 is TGTGCCAGCAGCTTACCGGGTGAAGCTTTCTTT.